This T cell receptor beta chain emerged from a study of tumor-infiltrating lymphocytes in primary liver carcinoma. Study results and limitations: The overlap of tumor-adjacent and tumor-blood pairs was smaller than that of tumor region pairs.

Between 20 and 30 mg of unsorted bulk tissue served as the source from which RNA and DNA were co-extracted. More than 75% viable tumor cells made up every tumor sample. The ends were cut back, 6 bases at V and 3 bases at J, with 17 bases in the middle. From germline, CDR1 is MNHEY and CDR2 SVGAGI. This CDR3 spans 15 amino acids. With regard to this clonotype: Its specificity is unknown. The conserved phenylalanine or tryptophan is not found at the CDR3 terminus, so this likely reflects a read error.

Reverse transcription of around 500 ng total RNA with a constant-region primer produced TCR beta cDNA. Each TCR beta library was derived from three nested multiplex PCR rounds that employed slightly modified ARM-PCR. Researchers ran the first two PCR rounds for roughly 10 cycles each with TRBV1-TRBV30 forward primers and a C-beta reverse primer. TCRdb re-called the multiplex PCR reads through MiXCR, storing one row per CDR3 protein. The repertoire holds about 210,000 distinct CDR3 sequences, with 70% to 90% as singletons. The TCR originated in a man aged 35-49 years with primary liver carcinoma and hepatitis B virus infection. The V call is TRBV6-5, the J call TRBJ2-5; D is possibly TRBD1 or TRBD2 (5 bases each). Sequenced input: tumor tissue from primary liver carcinoma. The CDR3 sequence is CASRLNSGTEETQYL. The CDR3 nucleotides are TGTGCCAGCAGGCTAAACTCCGGGACGGAAGAGACCCAGTACTTA.